What follows are 17 T cell receptor beta chains derived from one specimen sequenced in a study of T cell responses to AZD1222 COVID-19 vaccine. Assay: immunoSEQ multiplex PCR; the TCRdb copy retains only in-frame clones and omits some. The repertoire includes some 150,000 clones, roughly 90% of them detected once, and under 3.5% sits in the top ten. Sequences were derived from peripheral blood, sampled on day 0 of AZD1222 vaccination. The receptors derive from an adult in good health.

Written as DNA, the CDR3 is TGCGCCAGCAGCTTGGGTGGACTTAGCAATCAGCCCCAGCATTTT. Its translation is CASSLGGLSNQPQHF. This chain uses TRBV5-1 with TRBJ1-5; D unresolved. V was trimmed by 0 bases and J by 0 bases, leaving 7 bases between them. Germline values: CDR1 SGHRS, CDR2 YFSETQ. The CDR3 covers 15 residues.

The chain combines TRBV21-1 with TRBJ1-6. TRBV21-1 is deemed a pseudogene. The CDR3 consists of 16 residues. CDR3 nucleotide sequence: TGTGCCAGCAGCGAGCGGAAAGACTACTATAATTCACCCCTCCACTTT. Its translation: CASSERKDYYNSPLHF.

This clone has more than one count but fewer than ten. The V call is TRBV7-8, the J call TRBJ2-2, with TRBD2 identical over 9 bases. Germline V gene data show CDR1 as SGHVS and CDR2 as FQNEAQ. CDR3 length: 15 residues. J was trimmed by 6 bases and V by 1 base; bases with no gene match: 3. The CDR3 region is CASSLVGGGAGELFF. The CDR3, as DNA: TGTGCCAGCAGCTTAGTTGGCGGGGGGGCCGGGGAGCTGTTTTTT.

This clone was recorded a few times. The chain employs TRBV28 and TRBJ1-1, with 9 nucleotides matching TRBD1. The length of the CDR3 is 15 residues. With V trimmed by 6 bases and J by 5 bases, 10 bases remained unmatched. The germline gives CDR1 MDHEN, CDR2 SYDVKM. CDR3 DNA: TGTGCCAGCAGCGCACCGGGACAGGGTTTAACTGAAGCTTTCTTT. Protein: CASSAPGQGLTEAFF. Full variable domain (missing parts from reference TRBV28 and TRBJ1-1): DVKVTQSSRYLVKRTGEKVFLECVQDMDHENMFWYRQDPGLGLRLIYFSYDVKMKEKGDIPEGYSVSREKKERFSLILESASTNQTSMYLCASSAPGQGLTEAFFGQGTRLTVV.

This chain connects TRBV5-6 to TRBJ2-5; either TRBD1 or TRBD2 may supply D (5 bases each). V lost 2 bases, J lost 2 bases, and 13 bases lay in between. This CDR3 is 15 amino acids long. Germline-derived CDR1 and CDR2 are SGHDT and YYEEEE. CDR3 amino acids: CASSLVPGPQETQYF. In DNA form, the CDR3 reads TGTGCCAGCAGCTTAGTTCCGGGGCCACAAGAGACCCAGTACTTC.

This chain joins TRBV7-3 and TRBJ2-1; 10 nucleotides match TRBD2. CDR1 is SGHTA, CDR2 FQGTGA, per germline. This CDR3 comprises 15 residues. The junction had 10 bases not matched to a gene; V was cut back by 5 bases and J by 9 bases. The CDR3 spells CASSPSGGAGREQFF. In DNA, the CDR3 is TGTGCCAGCAGCCCCAGCGGGGGGGCAGGACGTGAGCAGTTCTTC.

The chain couples TRBV9 to TRBJ2-3; D may match TRBD1 or TRBD2 (6 bases each). Trimming shortened V by 3 bases and J by 0 bases, and 11 bases separated the two germline ends. The CDR3 is made up of 15 amino acids. Germline V gene lookup returns CDR1 SGDLS and CDR2 YYNGEE. The DNA for the CDR3 is TGTGCCAGCAGCGAGGGGGGAGGCAGCACAGATACGCAGTATTTT. This sequence encodes CASSEGGGSTDTQYF.

This chain links TRBV5-1 with TRBJ2-7; 9 bases line up with TRBD2. CDR1 and CDR2 (germline): SGHRS, YFSETQ. Germline trimming cut 6 bases from V and 5 bases from J; bases unmatched to any gene: 12. This CDR3 contains 15 residues. CDR3 sequence reads: CASTSQAGGPNEQYF. CDR3 nucleotide sequence: TGCGCCAGCACCTCCCAGGCGGGGGGGCCCAACGAGCAGTACTTC.

The chain combines TRBV28 with TRBJ1-5, with 9 positions matching TRBD1. The V gene's germline CDR1 is MDHEN and CDR2 SYDVKM. The CDR3 spans 16 residues. Losses at the gene ends were 2 bases for V and 0 bases for J; bases not matched to a gene: 2. CDR3 DNA: TGTGCCAGCAGTTTAGGGACAGGGCATAGCAATCAGCCCCAGCATTTT. Encoded protein: CASSLGTGHSNQPQHF.

The chain links TRBV4-1 to TRBJ1-2; D is undetermined. The CDR3 has 17 residues. CDR1 and CDR2 from the germline V gene are MGHRA and YSYEKL. Trimming cost V 0 bases and J 0 bases, with 14 bases left between them. For the CDR3, the DNA is TGCGCCAGCAGCCAAGATGTCCAGGCTCAGGCTAACTATGGCTACACCTTC. Translating gives CASSQDVQAQANYGYTF.

The chain employs TRBV7-9 and TRBJ2-7; TRBD2 matches at 8 bases. The junction had 2 bases not matched to a gene; V was cut back by 4 bases and J by 3 bases. Germline V CDR1 and CDR2: SEHNR, FQNEAQ (reference sequence). The CDR3 is made up of 13 amino acids. The CDR3 region has the DNA TGTGCCAGCAGCTGGGGACTAGTCTACGAGCAGTACTTC. This codes for CASSWGLVYEQYF.

The chain employs TRBV7-2 and TRBJ2-1, with TRBD2 matching over 10 bases. V lost 2 bases to trimming and J lost 8 bases; unmatched junction nucleotides: 9. CDR3 length: 16 residues. CDR1 is SGHTA and CDR2 is FQGNSA in the germline V gene. The CDR3 bases are TGTGCCAGCAGCTTATTACTAGCGGGAAGCGGGGATGAGCAGTTCTTC. Its translation is CASSLLLAGSGDEQFF.

The chain has TRBV15 and TRBJ2-2, with 8 bases matching TRBD1. The CDR3 spans 15 residues. V lost 2 bases, J lost 3 bases, and 2 bases stayed unmatched. Germline assignment: CDR1 LNHNV and CDR2 YYDKDF (reference sequence). The CDR3 loop is CATSRQGADTGELFF. CDR3 DNA sequence: TGTGCCACCAGCAGACAGGGGGCGGACACCGGGGAGCTGTTTTTT.

The genes are TRBV6-5 and TRBJ1-3; possibly TRBD1 for D (6 bases). The length of the CDR3 is 15 residues. V lost 9 bases and J 0 bases, leaving 15 bases between the germline ends. From germline, CDR1 is MNHEY and CDR2 SVGAGI. Here the CDR3 DNA reads TGTGCCAGGGGGGCGGGGGCCCGCTCTGGAAACACCATATATTTT. It specifies CARGAGARSGNTIYF.

The chain links TRBV2 to TRBJ2-3; no clear D. There are 11 residues in the CDR3. Deletions cut 7 bases from V and 0 bases from J, with 2 bases between. Per the germline V gene, CDR1 is SNHLY and CDR2 is FYNNEI. CDR3 in DNA: TGTGCCAGCATGAGCACAGATACGCAGTATTTT. This codes for CASMSTDTQYF. The whole variable domain, filled in from reference TRBV2 and TRBJ2-3, reads EPEVTQTPSHQVTQMGQEVILRCVPISNHLYFYWYRQILGQKVEFLVSFYNNEISEKSEIFDDQFSVERPDGSNFTLKIRSTKLEDSAMYFCASMSTDTQYFGPGTRLTVL.

This sequence joins TRBV7-6 and TRBJ1-1; D unclear. This CDR3 spans 13 amino acids. V shed 3 bases and J shed 1 base, with 6 bases lying between them. From germline, CDR1 is SGHVS and CDR2 FNYEAQ. This CDR3 reads CASSFSGNTEAFF. The CDR3 DNA is TGTGCCAGCAGCTTTTCGGGGAACACTGAAGCTTTCTTT. The full variable domain, rest sourced from reference TRBV7-6 and TRBJ1-1, is GAGVSQSPRYKVTKRGQDVALRCDPISGHVSLYWYRQALGQGPEFLTYFNYEAQQDKSGLPNDRFSAERPEGSISTLTIQRTEQRDSAMYRCASSFSGNTEAFFGQGTRLTVV.

This clone showed up just once. The rearrangement joins TRBV28 to TRBJ1-1; D gene unclear. CDR1 and CDR2 (germline): MDHEN, SYDVKM. The ends were cut back, 1 base at V and 8 bases at J, with 17 bases in the middle. The CDR3 spans 15 residues. CDR3 nucleotides: TGTGCCAGCAGTTTATCCCATATAAGCCGAAGAGAAGCTTTCTTT. Protein: CASSLSHISRREAFF. Looking up the rest from reference TRBV28 and TRBJ1-1 gives the full variable domain: DVKVTQSSRYLVKRTGEKVFLECVQDMDHENMFWYRQDPGLGLRLIYFSYDVKMKEKGDIPEGYSVSREKKERFSLILESASTNQTSMYLCASSLSHISRREAFFGQGTRLTVV.